This T cell receptor (beta chain) was retrieved from a study of identical twins. Germline values: CDR1 MDHEN, CDR2 SYDVKM. This CDR3 comprises 16 residues. Trimming pared 4 bases from V and 0 bases from J, leaving 14 bases between. TCRdb independently ran MiXCR on the 5' RACE reads; one entry per CDR3 protein. The sample has about 890,000 distinct CDR3 sequences, 10% to 15% seen once. This clonotype has a handful of counts. Antigen unknown. Findings and limits, study-wide: The study drew conclusions from cross-sectional statistical analysis, not from following the same donors.

These same data were also listed under a study on yellow fever vaccine responses in identical twins.

The source of this sequence is a woman aged 18-29 years in good health. This chain joins TRBV28 and TRBJ2-3; possible D gene TRBD1, 7 bases. Sequencing input: PBMCs. CDR3 DNA: TGTGCCAGCAGTTCGGGGGACAGACCCAGCACAGATACGCAGTATTTT. It encodes CASSSGDRPSTDTQYF.